This record concerns one T cell receptor beta chain sequence. Its cognate antigen is unknown. The sampling schedule covered blood at baseline, cycle 4 day 1, and cycle 7 day 1. The protocol was immunoSEQ multiplex PCR, while the TCRdb copy is restricted to in-frame clones and leaves out a portion. Here the sample spans some 57,000 clones, 90% being singletons. The data originate from a study of OX40 agonist ivuxolimab in advanced cancers. Study results and limitations: Near-lowest levels of clonal expansion characterized partial responders at 0.1-3.0 mg/kg. Clonal expansion from baseline to week 6 occurred in both CD4+ and CD8+ T cells. Several nonresponders also turned out to have low normalized T-cell clonal expansion.

This specimen was CD4+ or CD8+ T cells sorted from blood, taken in a trial of the OX40 agonist ivuxolimab. The sequence derives from an adult with an advanced solid tumor such as melanoma, head and neck, liver or kidney cancer.

The CDR3 region has the DNA TGTGCCAGCAGCTTGGCTAGCGGGAGGGCTGGAGATACGCAGTATTTT. Translation: CASSLASGRAGDTQYF. The chain joins TRBV7-9 to TRBJ2-3, with 12 bases aligning to TRBD2. J was trimmed by 5 bases and V by 3 bases; bases with no gene match: 6. Germline CDR1 SEHNR, CDR2 FQNEAQ (reference sequence). The CDR3 contains 16 residues.